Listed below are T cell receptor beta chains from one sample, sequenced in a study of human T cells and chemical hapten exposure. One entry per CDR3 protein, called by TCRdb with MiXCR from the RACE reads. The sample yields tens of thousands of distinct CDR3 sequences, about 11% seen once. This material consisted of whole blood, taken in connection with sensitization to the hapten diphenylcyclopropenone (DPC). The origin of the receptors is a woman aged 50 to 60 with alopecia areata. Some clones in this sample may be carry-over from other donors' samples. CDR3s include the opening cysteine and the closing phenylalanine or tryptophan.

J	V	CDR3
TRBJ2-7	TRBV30	CAWNGGTYEQYF
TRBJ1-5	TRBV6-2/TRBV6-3	CASRTALRSNQPQHF
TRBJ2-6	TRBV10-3	CAIRDSSGANVLTF
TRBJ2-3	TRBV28	CASSPRTSGSHTQYF
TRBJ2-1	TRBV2	CASSEGGRASNEQFF
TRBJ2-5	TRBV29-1	CSILGGETQYF
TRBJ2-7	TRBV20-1	CSARPTSGGPSYEQYF
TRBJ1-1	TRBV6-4	CASRTAPDRVAFF
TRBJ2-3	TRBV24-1	CATSDHSPGLALGDTQYF
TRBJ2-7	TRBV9	CASSGGTASSYEQYF
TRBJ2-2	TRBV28	CASSPKQGPLTGELFF
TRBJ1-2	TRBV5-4	CANSISGGPHPGYTF
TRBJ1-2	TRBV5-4	CASRRGQGPLGYGYTF
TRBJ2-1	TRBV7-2	CASSREHSYNEQFF
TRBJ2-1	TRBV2	CASSEARGGLQFF
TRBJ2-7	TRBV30	CAWSYNRDRGYEQYF
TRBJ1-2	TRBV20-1	CSARDRLNYGYTF
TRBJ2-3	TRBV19	CASSSLSGGDDTQYF
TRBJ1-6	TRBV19	CASNPGQYNSPLHF
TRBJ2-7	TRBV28	CASSKTYSYEQYF
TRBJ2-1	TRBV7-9	CASSSGHHQNNEQFF
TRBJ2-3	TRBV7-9	CASSFAIGGEYTQYF
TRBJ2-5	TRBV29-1	CSIRLAGPQETQYF
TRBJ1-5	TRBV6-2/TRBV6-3	CASSPGQPFNQPQHF
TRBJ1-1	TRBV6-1	CASSEKTNTEAFF
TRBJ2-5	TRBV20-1	CSAREEGRAQETQYF
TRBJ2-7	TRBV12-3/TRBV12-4	CASSWTGGDEQYF
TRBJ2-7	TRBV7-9	CASNWLAGVEQYF